This entry lists 28 T cell receptor beta chains sequenced from one sample in a study of blood T cell repertoires in COVID-19. Generated by immunoSEQ multiplex PCR, the TCRdb table keeps only in-frame clones and is missing some. This sample has 110,000 or so clones, with 84% found just once. The material sequenced was peripheral blood. The receptors were gathered from a woman aged 80 or over with active or convalescent COVID-19.

This clone has only a few counts. This chain uses TRBV24-1 with TRBJ1-2; D unresolved. Germline CDR1 KGHDR, CDR2 SFDVKD. The CDR3 consists of 14 residues. Trimming left V 1 base short and J 6 bases short, with 11 bases between. CDR3: CATSDFSRGHGYTF. Here the CDR3 DNA reads TGTGCCACCAGTGATTTTTCGCGAGGGCATGGCTACACCTTC.

The CDR3 loop is CASSQANYEQYF. The CDR3 DNA reads TGTGCCAGCAGCCAAGCAAACTACGAGCAGTACTTC. This chain joins TRBV3-1 (or the pseudogene TRBV3-2) and TRBJ2-7; the D is unclear. Germline-derived CDR1 and CDR2 are LGHDT and YNNKEL (reference sequence). Trimming removed 1 base at V and 3 bases at J, with 4 bases between. This CDR3 spans 12 amino acids.

The chain is built from TRBV28 and TRBJ2-7, with 13 bases identical to TRBD2. CDR3 length: 14 residues. With 5 bases clipped from V and 9 bases from J, the junction kept 7 bases outside the gene matches. Per germline, CDR1 MDHEN and CDR2 SYDVKM. In DNA form, the CDR3 reads TGTGCCAGCAGTGCCACTAGCGGGAGGGGAGGGCAGTACTTC. Encoded protein: CASSATSGRGGQYF. Together with reference TRBV28 and TRBJ2-7, the CDR3 gives the full variable domain: DVKVTQSSRYLVKRTGEKVFLECVQDMDHENMFWYRQDPGLGLRLIYFSYDVKMKEKGDIPEGYSVSREKKERFSLILESASTNQTSMYLCASSATSGRGGQYFGPGTRLTVT.

This clone was seen just once. This chain links TRBV6-5 with TRBJ1-5; 7 bases map to TRBD1. This CDR3 spans 14 amino acids. The V and J ends lost 4 bases and 5 bases, in that order; junction bases with no gene match: 5. Germline values: CDR1 MNHEY, CDR2 SVGAGI. The CDR3 is CASSSQGSDQPQHF. For the CDR3, the DNA is TGTGCCAGCAGTTCACAGGGGTCTGATCAGCCCCAGCATTTT.

V is TRBV5-1 and J is TRBJ1-1, with 7 nucleotides matching TRBD1. CDR1 SGHRS and CDR2 YFSETQ come from the germline V gene. CDR3 length equals 15 residues. V shed 5 bases, J shed 4 bases, and the junction held 11 bases outside the gene matches. The CDR3 DNA reads as TGCGCCAGCAGTAGGCAGGGGGTGTTGTCCACTGAAGCTTTCTTT. Amino acids: CASSRQGVLSTEAFF.

The chain joins TRBV24-1 to TRBJ2-1; 10 bases line up with TRBD2. The CDR3 totals 17 residues. Looked up from germline, CDR1 is KGHDR and CDR2 is SFDVKD. V lost 3 bases, J lost 4 bases, and 8 bases stayed unmatched. The CDR3 DNA sequence: TGTGCCACCAGTGATGGGATGACTAGCGGGTTTTACAATGAGCAGTTCTTC. As protein: CATSDGMTSGFYNEQFF.

The V and J genes are TRBV5-1 and TRBJ2-7; 8 bases are a match to TRBD1. The CDR3 totals 14 residues. J lost 2 bases, V lost 4 bases, and 5 bases had no gene match. In germline, CDR1 is SGHRS, CDR2 YFSETQ. CDR3 amino acids: CASSPEDRAYEQYF. The CDR3 bases are TGCGCCAGCAGCCCAGAGGACAGGGCCTACGAGCAGTACTTC.

This clone was picked up one time. V usage is TRBV7-6 and J usage is TRBJ2-1, with 10 bases aligning to TRBD2. J lost 7 bases, V lost 1 base, and 1 base had no gene match. This CDR3 has 14 residues. Germline assignment: CDR1 SGHVS and CDR2 FNYEAQ. The CDR3 sequence is CASSLVLAGNEQFF. The CDR3 DNA follows: TGTGCCAGCAGCTTAGTACTAGCGGGGAATGAGCAGTTCTTC.

This clone was seen once. The rearrangement joins TRBV24-1 to TRBJ2-1; 10 bases match TRBD2. J was trimmed by 7 bases and V by 8 bases; bases with no gene match: 7. The CDR3 is 14 residues long. CDR1 is KGHDR and CDR2 is SFDVKD in the germline V gene. Here the CDR3 DNA reads TGTGCCACCAAAGCGGGAGGGCCTCCGAATGAGCAGTTCTTC. It yields the protein CATKAGGPPNEQFF.

The J gene is TRBJ2-7, the V gene TRBV5-4; TRBD1 agrees at 7 bases. The CDR3 covers 15 residues. J gave up 4 bases and V 0 bases, and 7 bases lay outside the gene matches. CDR1 is SGHNT, CDR2 YYREEE, per germline (reference sequence). CDR3 bases: TGTGCCAGCAGCTTGGCCGCAGGACAGGATTACGAGCAGTACTTC. Translation gives CASSLAAGQDYEQYF.

The V call is TRBV3-1 (or the pseudogene TRBV3-2), the J call TRBJ1-2; 10 positions match TRBD1. Unmatched junction bases numbered 6, after V lost 5 bases and J lost 0 bases. The V gene's germline CDR1 is LGHDT and CDR2 YNNKEL (reference sequence). The CDR3 is made up of 16 amino acids. CDR3 bases: TGTGCCAGCAGCATCGACAGGGGGCCTTCTAACTATGGCTACACCTTC. Protein sequence: CASSIDRGPSNYGYTF.

This chain joins TRBV10-1 and TRBJ2-7; the match to TRBD2 covers 8 bases. The ends lost 3 bases at V and 2 bases at J; junction bases unmatched: 3. Per the germline V gene, CDR1 is WNHNN and CDR2 is SYGVQD (reference sequence). There are 14 residues in the CDR3. The CDR3: CASSELAVTYEQYF. The CDR3 bases are TGCGCCAGCAGTGAACTAGCGGTGACCTACGAGCAGTACTTC.

V is TRBV4-1 and J is TRBJ2-7; 8 bases are a match to TRBD1. Germline V gene lookup returns CDR1 MGHRA and CDR2 YSYEKL. Trimming took 5 bases from V and 2 from J; bases not matched to a gene: 5. The CDR3 covers 14 residues. The CDR3 DNA is TGCGCCAGCAGCGCCCGACAGGGGACCTACGAGCAGTACTTC. It translates to CASSARQGTYEQYF.

This sequence joins TRBV11-2 and TRBJ1-2, with 7 bases identical to TRBD1. CDR3 length: 15 amino acids. Unmatched junction bases numbered 10, after V lost 3 bases and J lost 6 bases. Per the germline V gene, CDR1 is SGHAT and CDR2 is FQNNGV. CDR3 DNA: TGTGCCAGCAGCTTTCGGGAGGGGGCCTTGAATGGCTACACCTTC. This sequence encodes CASSFREGALNGYTF.

The chain carries TRBV27 and TRBJ2-7; 8 nucleotides match TRBD2. After removal of 2 bases from V and 4 bases from J, the junction contained 19 bases not matched to a gene. Germline lookup yields CDR1 MNHEY and CDR2 SMNVEV (reference sequence). CDR3 size: 19 residues. This chain's CDR3 is CASSLEPPWYSGNSYEQYF. The CDR3, as DNA: TGTGCCAGCAGTTTAGAGCCGCCTTGGTATAGCGGGAACTCTTACGAGCAGTACTTC.

The V gene is TRBV24-1, the J gene TRBJ1-5, with 9 positions matching TRBD1. Germline V gene lookup returns CDR1 KGHDR and CDR2 SFDVKD. The ends lost 3 bases at V and 2 bases at J; junction bases unmatched: 4. The CDR3 contains 16 residues. The CDR3 reads CATSDGTGYGNQPQHF. The CDR3 bases are TGTGCCACCAGTGATGGGACAGGGTACGGCAATCAGCCCCAGCATTTT.

This sequence joins TRBV7-2 and TRBJ2-5; 7 bases are a match to TRBD2. The CDR3 has 15 amino acids. V lost 1 base, J lost 4 bases, and 6 bases stayed unmatched. Germline values: CDR1 SGHTA, CDR2 FQGNSA. The CDR3 spells CASSLESGGGETQYF. The CDR3, as DNA: TGTGCCAGCAGCTTAGAGTCGGGGGGTGGAGAGACCCAGTACTTC.

V is TRBV28 and J is TRBJ2-3; D is possibly TRBD1 (6 bases). CDR1 and CDR2 (germline): MDHEN, SYDVKM. The CDR3 extends over 18 amino acids. Trimming stripped 5 bases from V and 0 bases from J, with 21 bases between. The CDR3 protein is CASSPLRGSSPSTDTQYF. In DNA form, the CDR3 reads TGTGCCAGCAGTCCTCTCAGGGGATCTAGCCCAAGCACAGATACGCAGTATTTT.

The rearrangement links TRBV9 to TRBJ1-4; no firm D call. Germline CDR1 is SGDLS and CDR2 is YYNGEE. Trimming took 4 bases from V and 2 from J, leaving 6 bases between them. The CDR3 has 13 residues. The CDR3 reads CASSPRTNEKLFF. CDR3 DNA sequence: TGTGCCAGCAGCCCTAGGACTAATGAAAAACTGTTTTTT.

The chain is built from TRBV6-5 and TRBJ2-1, with 7 bases lining up with TRBD2. The germline gives CDR1 MNHEY, CDR2 SVGAGI. The CDR3 runs to 16 residues. The V segment lost 2 bases and the J segment 2 bases; nucleotides outside the gene matches: 6. Here the CDR3 reads CASSYEGTIAYNEQFF. The CDR3 nucleotides read TGTGCCAGCAGTTACGAGGGGACTATAGCCTACAATGAGCAGTTCTTC.

V gene TRBV27 combines with J gene TRBJ1-2; D may be TRBD1 (6 bases). V gave up 0 bases and J gave up 4 bases, with 15 bases separating them. The CDR3 spans 16 residues. Germline V gene sequence: CDR1 MNHEY, CDR2 SMNVEV (reference sequence). The CDR3, as DNA: TGTGCCAGCAGTTTATCTTGGGGGGGGCGAGGCTATGGCTACACCTTC. Protein product: CASSLSWGGRGYGYTF.

The V call is TRBV5-4, the J call TRBJ2-3; possible D gene TRBD2, 6 bases. This CDR3 has 14 amino acids. The germline V and J ends were trimmed by 4 bases and 0 bases, with 9 bases remaining between them. Germline V gives CDR1 SGHNT, CDR2 YYREEE (reference sequence). As DNA, the CDR3 is TGTGCCAGCAGCACCGGGACTAGCACAGATACGCAGTATTTT. Protein: CASSTGTSTDTQYF.

V usage is TRBV19 and J usage is TRBJ1-1; 9 nucleotides match TRBD1. Germline V gives CDR1 LNHDA, CDR2 SQIVND (reference sequence). Trimming at V came to 6 bases and at J to 1 base, leaving 3 bases not matched to a gene. There are 14 residues in the CDR3. CDR3 residues: CASSRTGANTEAFF. DNA for the CDR3: TGTGCCAGTAGCAGGACAGGGGCGAACACTGAAGCTTTCTTT. The whole variable domain, remainder taken from reference TRBV19 and TRBJ1-1, is DGGITQSPKYLFRKEGQNVTLSCEQNLNHDAMYWYRQDPGQGLRLIYYSQIVNDFQKGDIAEGYSVSREKKESFPLTVTSAQKNPTAFYLCASSRTGANTEAFFGQGTRLTVV.

The chain employs TRBV2 and TRBJ2-7, with TRBD1 matching over 8 bases. Germline CDR1 and CDR2: SNHLY and FYNNEI. The V segment lost 6 bases and the J segment 3 bases; nucleotides outside the gene matches: 1. There are 12 residues in the CDR3. The CDR3 here is CASRGQDYEQYF. CDR3 DNA sequence: TGTGCCAGCAGGGGACAGGACTACGAGCAGTACTTC.

The sample holds one count of this clone. The CDR3 reads CASSLEGGGSEQYF. In DNA form, the CDR3 reads TGCGCCAGCAGCCTCGAGGGGGGGGGCTCCGAGCAGTACTTC. The chain links TRBV4-1 to TRBJ2-7; tentatively, D is TRBD2 (7 bases). Between the trimmed V and J ends, which lost 4 bases and 6 bases, there was a span of 16 bases. Per the germline V gene, CDR1 is MGHRA and CDR2 is YSYEKL. The CDR3 runs 14 residues.

The chain uses TRBV28 and TRBJ1-2; TRBD1 might be the D (5 bases). Germline assignment: CDR1 MDHEN and CDR2 SYDVKM. Deletions cut 3 bases from V and 5 bases from J, with 7 bases between. This CDR3 is 12 amino acids long. The CDR3 DNA follows: TGTGCCAGCAGTTTGACAGCTTATGGCTACACCTTC. This encodes CASSLTAYGYTF.

The V and J genes are TRBV18 and TRBJ1-1; D not resolved. The V end was cut by 0 bases, the J end by 5 bases, with 7 bases between. Germline V lookup: CDR1 KGHSH, CDR2 LQKENI. The CDR3 totals 13 residues. The CDR3 region has the DNA TGTGCCAGCTCACCACCAGCGCGTACTGAAGCTTTCTTT. Translated: CASSPPARTEAFF.

This rearrangement joins TRBV9 to TRBJ2-2, with a possible D match to TRBD2 (5 bases). The CDR3 sequence is 15 residues long. Trimming took off 4 bases at V and 0 bases at J, with 10 bases between the two ends. In germline, CDR1 is SGDLS, CDR2 YYNGEE. The CDR3 loop reads CASSTPGTNTGELFF. Written as DNA, the CDR3 is TGTGCCAGCAGCACACCGGGGACGAACACCGGGGAGCTGTTTTTT.